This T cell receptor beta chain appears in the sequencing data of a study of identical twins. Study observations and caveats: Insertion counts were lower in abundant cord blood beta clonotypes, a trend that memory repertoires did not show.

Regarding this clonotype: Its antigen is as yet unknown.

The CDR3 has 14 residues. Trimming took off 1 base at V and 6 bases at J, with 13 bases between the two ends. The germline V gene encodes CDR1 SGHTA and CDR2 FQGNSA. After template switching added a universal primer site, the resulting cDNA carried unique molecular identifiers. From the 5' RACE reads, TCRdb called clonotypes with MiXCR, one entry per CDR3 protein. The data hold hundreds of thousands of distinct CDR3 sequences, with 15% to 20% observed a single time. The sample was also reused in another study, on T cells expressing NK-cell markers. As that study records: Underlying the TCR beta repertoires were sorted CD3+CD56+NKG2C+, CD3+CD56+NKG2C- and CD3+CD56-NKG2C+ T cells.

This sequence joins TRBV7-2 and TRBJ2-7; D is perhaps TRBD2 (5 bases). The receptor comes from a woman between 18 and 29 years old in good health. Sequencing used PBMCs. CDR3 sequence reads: CASSLGGVLFEQYF. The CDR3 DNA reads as TGTGCCAGCAGCTTAGGGGGAGTGCTTTTCGAGCAGTACTTC.